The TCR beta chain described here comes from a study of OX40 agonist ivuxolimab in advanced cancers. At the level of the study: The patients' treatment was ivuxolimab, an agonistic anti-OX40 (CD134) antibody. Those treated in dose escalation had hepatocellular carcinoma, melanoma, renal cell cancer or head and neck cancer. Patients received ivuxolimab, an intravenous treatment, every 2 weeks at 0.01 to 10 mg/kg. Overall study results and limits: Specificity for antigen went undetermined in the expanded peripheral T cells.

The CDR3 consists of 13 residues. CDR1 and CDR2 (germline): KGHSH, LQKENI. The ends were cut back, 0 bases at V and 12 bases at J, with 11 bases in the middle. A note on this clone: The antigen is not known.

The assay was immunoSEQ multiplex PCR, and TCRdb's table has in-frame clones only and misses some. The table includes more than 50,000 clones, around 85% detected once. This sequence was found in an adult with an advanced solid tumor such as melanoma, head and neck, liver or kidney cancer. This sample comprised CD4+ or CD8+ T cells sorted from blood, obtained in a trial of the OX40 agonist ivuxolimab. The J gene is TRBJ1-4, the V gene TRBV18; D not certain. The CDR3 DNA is TGTGCCAGCTCACCACCGTCGAAAACGGAACTGTTTTTT. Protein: CASSPPSKTELFF.